The following is a TCR beta chain sequence with its context. Its antigen target is currently unknown. Within one base of it there is no much larger clone, and no base qualities were kept. This sample is drawn from a study of shared clonotypes between healthy human individuals (dated by TCRdb to the early 2020s). For the study in its entirety: Three men and a couple of women, aged 18 to 49 years, made up the cohort. Libraries were prepared and TCR repertoires were sequenced by different laboratories using diverse techniques, in order to increase sequencing depth and limit assay-specific biases. Each donor's leukapheresis produced roughly between roughly 0.85 and 10 billion PBMCs. Blood TCR repertoires of a handful of healthy adults were deeply sequenced to estimate repertoire size and the extent of clonotype sharing between individuals. Per donor, three plates each were used for CD4 naive and CD4 memory, two for CD8 naive, and one for CD8 memory. Results and caveats for the whole study, not just this receptor: The small number of donors limited the genetic and exposure-history diversity represented. Based on pairwise subsampling, the degree of clonotype sharing among donors was expected to be affected by sequencing depth. Only blood was sampled, and tissue TCR repertoires likely differ from those in blood. Incomplete sequencing was indicated by rarefaction of sorted-subset datasets, despite the large sequencing depth. Around 5.4% of naive CD4, around 3.5% of naive CD8, around 2.3% of memory CD4, and 0.4% of memory CD8 clonotypes were shared across a few donors. Naive subsets generally had larger estimated clonotype richness than memory subsets did. Higher generation probabilities were observed for clonotypes shared by all four sorted-subset donors than for non-shared clonotypes.

Trimming takes 1 base off V and 14 bases off J; junction bases not matched to a gene: 11. CDR1 SGDLS and CDR2 YYNGEE were looked up in the germline V gene. Its CDR3 holds 13 amino acids, cysteine through phenylalanine. Here the CDR3 DNA is all that survives: 39 bases in frame from base 1. Using the deep immunoSEQ assay, TCR CDR3 regions were amplified from genomic DNA by multiplex PCR. Extracted genomic DNA from each cell subset was spread evenly across all wells of several immunoSEQ 96-well plates, with each plate serving as a replicate. For sorted subsets, about 0.2 ug genomic DNA, equal to 30,000 or so T cell genomes, was loaded into each replicate PCR. The purified libraries were quantified using a Qubit 3.0 fluorometer, sized with a Bioanalyzer 2100, and then quantified again using the KAPA Library Quantification kit. Each immunoSEQ 96-well plate was sequenced on its own single-read 150-cycle Illumina NextSeq 550 flow cell. In the paper's pipeline: The immunoSEQ output contained only junctional sequences without quality scores, so filtering could not match that applied to full-length reads. Sequences were annotated with PyIR, a Python wrapper for IgBLAST v1.9, and V/J genes and CDR3 were assigned using IMGT germline references. Reads with weak V/J assignments (E-value above 1e-6), missing CDR3, stop codons, out-of-frame junctions, or ambiguous translated residues were removed. V3J clonotypes were defined as sequences sharing an identical inferred V gene, J gene, and CDR3 amino acid sequence. Percentage overlap between repertoires was calculated by dividing the number of shared unique clonotypes by the size of the smaller repertoire. RTK rarefaction, the Chao1 estimator, and Recon v2.1 estimates of unobserved clonotypes were used to assess repertoire richness. Generation probabilities were computed with OLGA for all TCRbeta clonotypes obtained by the gDNA method from four donors. TCRdb re-hosts the immuneACCESS table, in-frame sequences only. Its copies lack some clones; in the studies checked, an unresolved V gene accounts for under half of them, and the cause for the rest is not known. The V and J calls and clone size were taken over from that table, and D and trimming were inferred from the DNA. The sample table lists around 1,000,000 clones, approximately 77% of them with a count of one. 0.89% of the sample is taken by the ten largest.

The donors were healthy, HIV-negative adults with no recently reported acute infections or vaccinations. Every donor was a Caucasian adult residing in Nashville, Tennessee, USA. CD4+ T cells were enriched by magnetic negative selection, after which naive cells were positively selected on CD45RA and the negative fraction was taken as the memory subset. Blood was collected by leukapheresis, and PBMCs were isolated by Ficoll-Histopaque density gradient centrifugation and then cryopreserved in liquid nitrogen vapor phase. Analytical flow cytometry was used to check the purity and quantity of every magnetically sorted T cell population. Genomic DNA was isolated from every sorted fraction and measured by UV absorbance on a Nanodrop 2000c.

Sequencing was carried out using memory CD4+ T cells from PBMCs. What the cell subset or site label conveys for this sample: CD45RA-negative fraction. The V and J genes are TRBV9 and TRBJ2-5; the junction holds 7 bases that match TRBD2. The clonotype comes from a man aged 18 to 30 in good health. Some clones in this sample may be carry-over from other donors' samples. The CDR3 loop reads CASSVRFPGLVYF. The DNA sequence is given as TGTGCCAGCAGCGTAAGGTTCCCCGGACTAGTTTACTTC.